The 30 T cell receptor beta chains below all came from one sample that was sequenced in a study of post-analysis software for immune sequencing data. Unique molecular identifiers featured in each of the TCR beta cDNA libraries. TCRdb reprocessed the PCR reads via MiXCR and lists one record per CDR3 protein. The repertoire has about 430,000 distinct CDR3 sequences, approximately 38% of them found once; the top ten carry about 8%. No antigen has been assigned to these receptors. Study-level points and caveats: Comparison of patients with controls showed about 5 TRBV segments more frequent in patients, TRBV5-6, TRBV5-1 and TRBV20-1 among them.

Sequencing used blood. All receptors derive from a girl aged 2-10 years with multiple sclerosis.

Ten or more counts support this clonotype. The chain uses TRBV12-3 or TRBV12-4 and TRBJ1-2; 7 bases line up with TRBD1. The CDR3 has 13 residues. V shed 7 bases, J shed 8 bases, and the junction held 10 bases outside the gene matches. The CDR3 DNA follows: TGTGCCAGCACCGAAGAGGGGGCGCGGGGCTACACCTTC. Protein: CASTEEGARGYTF.

The chain carries TRBV12-3 or TRBV12-4 and TRBJ2-6; weak D call: TRBD2 (6 bases). V lost 7 bases to trimming and J lost 0 bases, with 13 bases between them. The CDR3 extends over 16 amino acids. CDR3 DNA: TGTGCCAGCATCAGGGACGGGGGCTCTGGGGCCAACGTCCTGACTTTC. It translates to CASIRDGGSGANVLTF.

The sample holds a few counts of this clonotype. The V call is TRBV18, the J call TRBJ2-3; 12 nucleotides align to TRBD2. The V and J ends lost 6 bases and 3 bases, in that order; junction bases with no gene match: 4. Germline V gene data show CDR1 as KGHSH and CDR2 as LQKENI. This CDR3 region has 15 residues. The CDR3 spells CASSALAGGTDTQYF. CDR3 nucleotide sequence: TGTGCCAGCTCGGCTCTAGCGGGGGGGACAGATACGCAGTATTTT.

In this sample, this clonotype turned up a few times. This rearrangement joins TRBV4-1 to TRBJ1-1; the D gene is possibly TRBD1 (5 bases). In germline, CDR1 is MGHRA, CDR2 YSYEKL. There are 12 residues in the CDR3. The V end was cut by 2 bases, the J end by 8 bases, with 9 bases between. The CDR3 is CASSQPRGEAFF. CDR3 in DNA: TGCGCCAGCAGCCAACCGAGGGGAGAAGCTTTCTTT.

The table lists this clonotype with a few counts. The rearrangement links TRBV4-3 to TRBJ2-1; no clear D gene. The germline V gene encodes CDR1 LGHNA and CDR2 YSLEER. V dropped 0 bases and J dropped 3 bases, with 3 bases sitting between them. The CDR3 spans 13 residues. CDR3 nucleotide sequence: TGCGCCAGCAGCCAAGACCTCTACAATGAGCAGTTCTTC. Translation gives CASSQDLYNEQFF.

CDR3 amino acids: CASSSPGPSSYYSNQPQHF. The DNA for the CDR3 is TGTGCCAGCAGTTCCCCGGGACCGAGTAGCTATTATAGCAATCAGCCCCAGCATTTT. This rearrangement joins TRBV28 to TRBJ1-5; perhaps TRBD1 as D (5 bases). CDR1 is MDHEN, CDR2 SYDVKM, per germline. The V end was cut by 4 bases, the J end by 0 bases, with 22 bases between. The CDR3 has 19 amino acids.

This chain links TRBV12-3 or TRBV12-4 with TRBJ2-7, with 9 bases fitting TRBD1. The CDR3 runs to 16 residues. Germline trimming cut 3 bases from V and 5 bases from J; bases unmatched to any gene: 11. The CDR3 DNA reads TGTGCCAGCAGTTTCGGCCCGGGACAGGGAACCCACGAGCAGTACTTC. Translating it yields CASSFGPGQGTHEQYF.

V gene TRBV20-1 combines with J gene TRBJ2-7, with 10 positions matching TRBD2. The germline V gene encodes CDR1 DFQATT and CDR2 SNEGSKA (reference sequence). V shed 6 bases and J 2 bases; nucleotides not matched to a gene: 4. The CDR3 length is 13 residues. The CDR3 sequence is CSATSGRAYEQYF. As DNA, the CDR3 is TGCAGTGCCACCAGCGGGAGGGCCTACGAGCAGTACTTC.

This sequence joins TRBV13 and TRBJ2-7; perhaps TRBD2 as D (6 bases). The CDR3 loop spans 16 amino acids. Germline loops: CDR1 PRHDT, CDR2 FYEKMQ (reference sequence). With 2 bases removed from V and 2 bases from J, the gap between germline ends came to 16 bases. The CDR3 bases are TGTGCCAGCAGCTTAACCCGGGACTCCCTCCCCTACGAGCAGTACTTC. It is translated as CASSLTRDSLPYEQYF.

J is TRBJ1-2 and V is TRBV5-1; 10 bases line up with TRBD1. V gave up 4 bases and J gave up 8 bases; unmatched junction bases: 11. CDR1 and CDR2 (germline): SGHRS, YFSETQ. The CDR3 contains 15 residues. The CDR3 spells CASSTQTGGAEGYTF. CDR3 DNA sequence: TGCGCCAGCAGCACCCAGACAGGGGGCGCGGAAGGCTACACCTTC.

This clonotype appeared a few times. The chain couples TRBV7-2 to TRBJ2-5; 13 bases fit TRBD2. Unmatched junction bases numbered 11, after V lost 5 bases and J lost 11 bases. The CDR3 is made up of 15 amino acids. CDR1 and CDR2 (germline): SGHTA, FQGNSA. DNA of the CDR3: TGTGCCAGCAGCGCCGGACTAGCGGGAGTCCGGAAGCAGTACTTC. Protein product: CASSAGLAGVRKQYF.

The DNA of the CDR3 is TGCAGTGCTATAGCGGGAGGGCCGTACGAGCAGTACTTC. Translation: CSAIAGGPYEQYF. This chain joins TRBV20-1 and TRBJ2-7; TRBD2 agrees at 11 bases. Germline CDR1 DFQATT, CDR2 SNEGSKA (reference sequence). The CDR3 runs to 13 residues. V was pared by 4 bases and J by 4 bases, with 3 bases of the junction left unmatched.

The chain has TRBV20-1 and TRBJ2-5, with TRBD2 identical over 7 bases. The CDR3 covers 14 residues. The ends lost 6 bases at V and 4 bases at J; junction bases unmatched: 11. Germline V gives CDR1 DFQATT, CDR2 SNEGSKA (reference sequence). The CDR3 sequence: CSARRSGVGETQYF. The CDR3 DNA follows: TGCAGTGCGAGGAGAAGCGGGGTAGGAGAGACCCAGTACTTC.

The genes are TRBV4-2 and TRBJ1-2, with 9 nucleotides matching TRBD1. V was clipped by 0 bases and J by 3 bases; unmatched bases: 11. The CDR3 contains 18 residues. The germline V gene encodes CDR1 LGHNA and CDR2 YNFKEQ. The CDR3 protein is CASSQDRTGQGTYYGYTF. The CDR3 nucleotides are TGTGCCAGCAGCCAAGACCGCACGGGACAGGGAACCTACTATGGCTACACCTTC.

The sample holds a few counts of this clonotype. The rearrangement joins TRBV12-3 or TRBV12-4 to TRBJ2-3; D gene ambiguous. This CDR3 is built from 15 residues. Trimming left V 5 bases short and J 0 bases short, with 12 bases between. CDR3 region: CASSAHSTSTDTQYF. In nucleotides, the CDR3 is TGTGCCAGCAGTGCCCATTCGACTAGCACAGATACGCAGTATTTT.

The gene calls are TRBV7-2 and TRBJ2-3; no definite D call. V lost 8 bases and J lost 3, with 9 bases in between. There are 12 residues in the CDR3. Germline loops: CDR1 SGHTA, CDR2 FQGNSA. CDR3 residues: CASGWPTDTQYF. Written as DNA, the CDR3 is TGTGCCAGCGGATGGCCGACAGATACGCAGTATTTT.

V usage is TRBV7-9 and J usage is TRBJ1-5, with 7 nucleotides matching TRBD1. Germline assignment: CDR1 SEHNR and CDR2 FQNEAQ (reference sequence). J was trimmed by 4 bases and V by 5 bases; bases with no gene match: 5. This CDR3 is built from 14 residues. CDR3 loop: CASSVGQTNQPQHF. The DNA of the CDR3 is TGTGCCAGCAGCGTGGGACAGACTAATCAGCCCCAGCATTTT.

V usage is TRBV2 and J usage is TRBJ1-5; no clear D. V was shortened by 8 bases and J by 7 bases, with 24 bases between the two germline ends. This CDR3 region has 16 residues. Germline CDR1 is SNHLY and CDR2 is FYNNEI. CDR3 in amino acids: CASGLQFEVRDQPQHF. The CDR3 DNA reads TGTGCCAGCGGATTACAATTTGAGGTGAGAGACCAGCCCCAGCATTTT.

The chain combines TRBV2 with TRBJ1-2, with 9 bases matching TRBD1. The CDR3 spans 17 residues. With V trimmed by 8 bases and J by 3 bases, 16 bases remained unmatched. The germline V gene encodes CDR1 SNHLY and CDR2 FYNNEI. CDR3 residues: CASFGPPTGGRHYGYTF. CDR3 DNA: TGTGCCAGCTTCGGCCCCCCTACAGGGGGCAGACACTATGGCTACACCTTC.

The rearrangement joins TRBV9 to TRBJ2-3; D gene unclear. Trimming shortened V by 2 bases and J by 0 bases, and 10 bases separated the two germline ends. This CDR3 has 15 residues. Looked up from germline, CDR1 is SGDLS and CDR2 is YYNGEE. The CDR3, as DNA: TGTGCCAGCAGCGTTACTGGGTTTAGCACAGATACGCAGTATTTT. Translation: CASSVTGFSTDTQYF.

This chain joins TRBV24-1 and TRBJ2-1; D ambiguous. V shed 4 bases and J shed 8 bases, with 8 bases lying between them. The CDR3 runs to 12 residues. The germline V gene has CDR1 KGHDR and CDR2 SFDVKD. CDR3 DNA sequence: TGTGCCACCAGTGAATCCCCTTATGAGCAGTTCTTC. Its protein is CATSESPYEQFF.

The CDR3 sequence is CASSRRRTGSIYGYTF. In DNA form, the CDR3 reads TGTGCCAGCAGTCGCCGCCGAACCGGGTCAATCTATGGCTACACCTTC. The chain uses TRBV28 and TRBJ1-2; no firm D call. The length of the CDR3 is 16 residues. The germline V and J ends were trimmed by 5 bases and 4 bases, with 20 bases remaining between them. Germline values: CDR1 MDHEN, CDR2 SYDVKM.

The sample holds many counts of this clonotype. The V call is TRBV4-3, the J call TRBJ2-7; perhaps TRBD2 as D (5 bases). The germline gives CDR1 LGHNA, CDR2 YSLEER. The V end lost 1 base, the J end lost 1 base, and 11 bases lay between the germline ends. This CDR3 contains 15 residues. CDR3 region: CASSQGRTASYEQYF. The CDR3 DNA follows: TGCGCCAGCAGCCAAGGGAGGACGGCTTCCTACGAGCAGTACTTC.

A word on this clonotype: One junction end does not reproduce the germline sequence, and a read error may be involved. CDR3 residues: CVSSLGLAGNEQFF. CDR3 DNA sequence: TGTGTCAGCAGCCTGGGACTAGCGGGCAATGAGCAGTTCTTC. The chain employs TRBV7-3 and TRBJ2-1, with 12 bases matching TRBD2. Germline V gives CDR1 SGHTA, CDR2 FQGTGA. This CDR3 has 14 amino acids.

The chain is built from TRBV7-2 and TRBJ1-1; D not resolved. Germline CDR1 SGHTA, CDR2 FQGNSA. The ends were cut back, 5 bases at V and 1 base at J, with 8 bases in the middle. The CDR3 runs to 13 residues. CDR3 region: CASSPDWNTEAFF. The CDR3 DNA reads as TGTGCCAGCAGCCCTGACTGGAACACTGAAGCTTTCTTT.

This chain links TRBV12-3 or TRBV12-4 with TRBJ2-3, with D possibly called TRBD1 or TRBD2 (7 bases each). This CDR3 has 16 amino acids. The ends were cut back, 11 bases at V and 0 bases at J, with 21 bases in the middle. This CDR3 is CASRRGLAASTDTQYF. CDR3 nucleotides: TGTGCCTCGCGGAGGGGGCTAGCGGCTAGCACAGATACGCAGTATTTT.

The chain couples TRBV7-2 to TRBJ2-1, with D possibly TRBD1 on 5 matching bases. CDR3 size: 13 residues. V was trimmed by 4 bases and J by 12 bases, leaving 16 bases between them. The germline V gene encodes CDR1 SGHTA and CDR2 FQGNSA. The CDR3 loop is CASSYLLGQGQFF. Written as DNA, the CDR3 is TGTGCCAGCAGCTACCTGCTCGGGCAGGGGCAGTTCTTC. The full variable domain, rest sourced from reference TRBV7-2 and TRBJ2-1, is GAGVSQSPSNKVTEKGKDVELRCDPISGHTALYWYRQSLGQGLEFLIYFQGNSAPDKSGLPSDRFSAERTGGSVSTLTIQRTQQEDSAVYLCASSYLLGQGQFFGPGTRLTVL.

This clonotype was observed a handful of times. CDR3 residues: CATRRGEQFF. CDR3 sequence (DNA): TGTGCCACCAGGCGGGGTGAGCAGTTCTTC. The gene calls are TRBV15 and TRBJ2-1; D possibly corresponds to TRBD2 (6 bases). The CDR3 contains 10 residues. Germline V lookup: CDR1 LNHNV, CDR2 YYDKDF (reference sequence). V lost 6 bases, J lost 9 bases, and 6 bases lay in between.

This clonotype has only a few counts. The genes are TRBV28 and TRBJ2-5, with TRBD1 identical over 9 bases. The CDR3 consists of 16 residues. Germline CDR1 and CDR2: MDHEN and SYDVKM. J was trimmed by 2 bases and V by 6 bases; bases with no gene match: 10. In DNA form, the CDR3 reads TGTGCCAGCAGCCCCACGTCGGACAGGGGTCAAGAGACCCAGTACTTC. Its protein is CASSPTSDRGQETQYF. The variable domain in full, with the rest retrieved from reference TRBV28 and TRBJ2-5, is DVKVTQSSRYLVKRTGEKVFLECVQDMDHENMFWYRQDPGLGLRLIYFSYDVKMKEKGDIPEGYSVSREKKERFSLILESASTNQTSMYLCASSPTSDRGQETQYFGPGTRLLVL.

This clonotype was observed a handful of times. The genes are TRBV27 and TRBJ2-1; D perhaps matches TRBD2 (5 bases). This CDR3 is 14 amino acids long. Deletions cut 3 bases from V and 2 bases from J, with 8 bases between. Germline-derived CDR1 and CDR2 are MNHEY and SMNVEV (reference sequence). CDR3 residues: CASSFWGAYNEQFF. In nucleotides, the CDR3 is TGTGCCAGCAGTTTTTGGGGAGCCTACAATGAGCAGTTCTTC.